This T cell receptor beta chain was recorded in a study of shared clonotypes between healthy human individuals. Across the whole study: Donor composition was a couple of women and a few men, aged 18 to 49. Study-level findings and limits: The generation probabilities recorded for non-shared clonotypes fell below those of clonotypes shared by all four donors. Read depth was anticipated to influence clonotype sharing among donors.

Investigators spread the genomic DNA of each subset evenly over several immunoSEQ plates. The protocol was immunoSEQ multiplex PCR, while the TCRdb copy is restricted to in-frame clones and leaves out a portion. The table includes about 2,200,000 clones, around 93% detected once. As to this clone: Antigen specificity is unknown.

CD45RO negativity and positive selection for CCR7 defined naive CD8 cells, a population that excluded terminally differentiated effector memory CD45RA+ cells. Sequencing was carried out using naive CD8+ T cells from PBMCs. The origin of this receptor is a man between 18 and 35 years old in good health. Some clones in this sample may be carry-over from other donors' samples.

CDR3 residues: CASSHMGTGAYNEQFF. For the CDR3, the DNA is TGCGCCAGCAGCCACATGGGGACAGGGGCCTACAATGAGCAGTTCTTC. This sequence joins TRBV4-1 and TRBJ2-1; 10 bases fit TRBD1. Trimming at V came to 3 bases and at J to 2 bases, leaving 4 bases not matched to a gene. The CDR3 consists of 16 residues. Germline V gene sequence: CDR1 MGHRA, CDR2 YSYEKL.